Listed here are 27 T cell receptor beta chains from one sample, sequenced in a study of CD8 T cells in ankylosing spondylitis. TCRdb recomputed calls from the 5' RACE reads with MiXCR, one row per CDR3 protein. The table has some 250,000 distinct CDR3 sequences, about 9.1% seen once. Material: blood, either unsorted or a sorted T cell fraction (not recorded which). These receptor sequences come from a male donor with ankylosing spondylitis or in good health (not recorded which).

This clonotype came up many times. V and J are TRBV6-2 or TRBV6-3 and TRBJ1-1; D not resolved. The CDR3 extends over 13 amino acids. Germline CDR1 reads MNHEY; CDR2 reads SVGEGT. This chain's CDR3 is CAAAEDSYTEAFF. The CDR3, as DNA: TGTGCAGCCGCCGAAGACTCGTACACTGAAGCTTTCTTT.

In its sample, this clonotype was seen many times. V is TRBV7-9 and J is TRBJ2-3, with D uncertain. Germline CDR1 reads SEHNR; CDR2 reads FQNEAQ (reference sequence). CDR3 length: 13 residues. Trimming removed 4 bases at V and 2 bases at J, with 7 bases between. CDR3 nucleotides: TGTGCCAGCAGCTGGCTCGCCACAGATACGCAGTATTTT. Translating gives CASSWLATDTQYF.

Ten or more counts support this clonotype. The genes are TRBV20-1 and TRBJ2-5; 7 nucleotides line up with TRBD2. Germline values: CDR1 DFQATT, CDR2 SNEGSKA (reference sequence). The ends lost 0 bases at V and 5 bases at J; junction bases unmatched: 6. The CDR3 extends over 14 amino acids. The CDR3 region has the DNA TGCAGTGCTAGAGATGGAGGGGAGGGGGAGACCCAGTACTTC. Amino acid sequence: CSARDGGEGETQYF.

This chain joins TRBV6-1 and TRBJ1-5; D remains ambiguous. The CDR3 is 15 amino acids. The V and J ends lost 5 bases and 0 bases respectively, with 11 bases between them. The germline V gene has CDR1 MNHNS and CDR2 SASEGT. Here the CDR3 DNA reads TGTGCCAGCAGTATCAAGTTTAATAGCAATCAGCCCCAGCATTTT. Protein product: CASSIKFNSNQPQHF.

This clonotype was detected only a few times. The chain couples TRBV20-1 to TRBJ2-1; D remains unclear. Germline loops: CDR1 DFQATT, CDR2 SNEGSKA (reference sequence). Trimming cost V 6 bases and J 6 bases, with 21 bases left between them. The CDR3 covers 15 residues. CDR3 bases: TGCAGTGCCCGGAGACATGGTCTTGGGCTCAATGAGCAGTTCTTC. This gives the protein CSARRHGLGLNEQFF.

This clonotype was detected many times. CDR3 sequence: CAISESQEMRSQHF. In nucleotides, the CDR3 is TGTGCCATCAGTGAGTCTCAGGAAATGAGGTCCCAGCATTTT. The rearrangement links TRBV10-3 to TRBJ1-5; no reliable D call. The CDR3 has 14 amino acids. V was cut by 0 bases and J by 11 bases, with 14 bases left in between. Looked up from germline, CDR1 is ENHRY and CDR2 is SYGVKD.

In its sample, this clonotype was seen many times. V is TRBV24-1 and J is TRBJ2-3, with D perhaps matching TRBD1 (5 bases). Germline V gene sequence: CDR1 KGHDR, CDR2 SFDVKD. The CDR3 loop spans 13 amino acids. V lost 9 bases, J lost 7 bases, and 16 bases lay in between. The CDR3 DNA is TGTGCCACCCAGGGCAGAGAAAGGAATACGCAGTATTTT. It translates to CATQGRERNTQYF.

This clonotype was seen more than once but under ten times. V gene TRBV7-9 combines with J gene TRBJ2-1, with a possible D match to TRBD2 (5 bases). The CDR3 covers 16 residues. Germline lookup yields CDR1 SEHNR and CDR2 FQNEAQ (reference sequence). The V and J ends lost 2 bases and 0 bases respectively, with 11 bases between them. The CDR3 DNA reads TGTGCCAGCAGCTTAAGTCGGAGGAGCTCCTACAATGAGCAGTTCTTC. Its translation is CASSLSRRSSYNEQFF.

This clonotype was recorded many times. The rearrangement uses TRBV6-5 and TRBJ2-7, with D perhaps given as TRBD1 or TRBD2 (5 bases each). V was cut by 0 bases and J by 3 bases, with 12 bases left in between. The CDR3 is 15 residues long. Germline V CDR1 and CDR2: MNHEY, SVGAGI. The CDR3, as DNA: TGTGCCAGCAGTTACTCGTATCAGGGACGCTACGAGCAGTACTTC. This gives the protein CASSYSYQGRYEQYF.

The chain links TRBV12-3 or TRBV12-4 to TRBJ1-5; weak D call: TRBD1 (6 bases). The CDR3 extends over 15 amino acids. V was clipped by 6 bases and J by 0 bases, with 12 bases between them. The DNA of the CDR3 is TGTGCCAGCAGAAGGGGGGTTAATAGCAATCAGCCCCAGCATTTT. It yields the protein CASRRGVNSNQPQHF.

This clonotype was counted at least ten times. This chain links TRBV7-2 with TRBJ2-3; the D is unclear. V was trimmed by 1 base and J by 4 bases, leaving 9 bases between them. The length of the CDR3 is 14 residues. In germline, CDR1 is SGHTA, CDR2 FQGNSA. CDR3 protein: CASSLGPVADTQYF. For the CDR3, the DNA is TGTGCCAGCAGCTTAGGGCCCGTGGCAGATACGCAGTATTTT.

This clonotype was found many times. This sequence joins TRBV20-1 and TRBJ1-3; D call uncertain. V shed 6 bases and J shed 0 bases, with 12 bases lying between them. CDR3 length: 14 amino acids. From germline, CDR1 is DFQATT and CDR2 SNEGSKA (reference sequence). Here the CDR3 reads CSALSPDSGNTIYF. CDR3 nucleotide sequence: TGCAGTGCCCTTAGTCCGGACTCTGGAAACACCATATATTTT.

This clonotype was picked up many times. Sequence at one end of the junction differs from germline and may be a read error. This chain's CDR3 is CSATGTGLGIF. In nucleotides, the CDR3 is TGCAGTGCTACCGGGACAGGGCTTGGAATTTTT. The chain employs TRBV20-1 and TRBJ1-4, with 9 bases fitting TRBD1. In germline, CDR1 is DFQATT, CDR2 SNEGSKA (reference sequence). This CDR3 spans 11 amino acids.

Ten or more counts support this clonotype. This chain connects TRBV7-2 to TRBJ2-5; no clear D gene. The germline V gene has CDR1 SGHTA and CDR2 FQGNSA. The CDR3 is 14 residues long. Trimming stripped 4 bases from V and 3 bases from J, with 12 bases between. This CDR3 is CASSSGWQEETQYF. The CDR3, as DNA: TGTGCCAGCAGCTCCGGGTGGCAGGAAGAGACCCAGTACTTC.

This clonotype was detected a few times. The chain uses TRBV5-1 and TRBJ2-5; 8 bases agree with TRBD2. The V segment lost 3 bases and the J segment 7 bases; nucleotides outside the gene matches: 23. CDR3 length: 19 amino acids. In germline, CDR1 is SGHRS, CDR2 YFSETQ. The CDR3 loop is CASSSPFSLLTSERGTQYF. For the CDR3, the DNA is TGCGCCAGCAGCTCCCCCTTTTCCTTATTGACTAGCGAGAGGGGGACCCAGTACTTC.

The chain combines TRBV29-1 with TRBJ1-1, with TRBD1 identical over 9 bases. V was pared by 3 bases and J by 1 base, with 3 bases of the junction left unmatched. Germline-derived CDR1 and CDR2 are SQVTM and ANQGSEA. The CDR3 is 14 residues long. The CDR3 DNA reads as TGCAGCGTTGAGTGGGGACAGGGGAACACTGAAGCTTTCTTT. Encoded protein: CSVEWGQGNTEAFF. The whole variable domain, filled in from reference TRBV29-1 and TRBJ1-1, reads SAVISQKPSRDICQRGTSLTIQCQVDSQVTMMFWYRQQPGQSLTLIATANQGSEATYESGFVIDKFPISRPNLTFSTLTVSNMSPEDSSIYLCSVEWGQGNTEAFFGQGTRLTVV.

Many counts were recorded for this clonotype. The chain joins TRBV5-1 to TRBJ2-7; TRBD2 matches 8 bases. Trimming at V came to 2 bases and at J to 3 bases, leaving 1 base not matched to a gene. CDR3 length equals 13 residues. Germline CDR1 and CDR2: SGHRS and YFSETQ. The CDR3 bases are TGCGCCAGCAGCTTCGGGACTAGCTACGAGCAGTACTTC. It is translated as CASSFGTSYEQYF. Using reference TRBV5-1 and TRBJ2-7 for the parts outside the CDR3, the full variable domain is KAGVTQTPRYLIKTRGQQVTLSCSPISGHRSVSWYQQTPGQGLQFLFEYFSETQRNKGNFPGRFSGRQFSNSRSEMNVSTLELGDSALYLCASSFGTSYEQYFGPGTRLTVT.

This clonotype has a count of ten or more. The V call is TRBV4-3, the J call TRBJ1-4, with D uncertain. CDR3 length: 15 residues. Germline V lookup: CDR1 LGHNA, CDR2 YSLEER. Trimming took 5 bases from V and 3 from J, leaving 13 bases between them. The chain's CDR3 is CASSGSGSANEKLFF. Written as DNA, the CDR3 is TGCGCCAGCAGCGGTTCCGGGTCAGCTAATGAAAAACTGTTTTTT.

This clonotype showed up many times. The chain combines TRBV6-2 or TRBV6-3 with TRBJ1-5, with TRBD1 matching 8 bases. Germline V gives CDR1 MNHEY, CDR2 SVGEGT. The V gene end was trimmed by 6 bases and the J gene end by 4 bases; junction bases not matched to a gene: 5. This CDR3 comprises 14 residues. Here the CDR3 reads CASRDRVGNQPQHF. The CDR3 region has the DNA TGTGCCAGCAGGGACAGGGTCGGTAATCAGCCCCAGCATTTT.

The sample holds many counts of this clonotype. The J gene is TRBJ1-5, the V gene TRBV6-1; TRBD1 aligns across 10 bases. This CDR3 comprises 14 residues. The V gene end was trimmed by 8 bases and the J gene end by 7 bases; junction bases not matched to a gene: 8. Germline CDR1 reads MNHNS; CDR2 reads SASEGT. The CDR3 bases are TGTGCCAGCGGAAGGACAGGGGGGAAGCAGCCCCAGCATTTT. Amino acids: CASGRTGGKQPQHF.

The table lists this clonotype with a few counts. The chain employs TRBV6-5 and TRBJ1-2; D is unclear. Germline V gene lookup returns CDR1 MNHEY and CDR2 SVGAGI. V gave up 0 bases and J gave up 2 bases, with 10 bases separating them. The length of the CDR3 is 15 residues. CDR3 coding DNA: TGTGCCAGCAGTTACTCCCAGCGAACAAACTATGGCTACACCTTC. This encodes CASSYSQRTNYGYTF.

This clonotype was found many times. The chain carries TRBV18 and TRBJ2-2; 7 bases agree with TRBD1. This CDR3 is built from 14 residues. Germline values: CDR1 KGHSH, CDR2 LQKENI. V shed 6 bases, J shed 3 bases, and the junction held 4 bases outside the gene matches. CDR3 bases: TGTGCCAGCTCGCCCGGGACAGACACCGGGGAGCTGTTTTTT. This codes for CASSPGTDTGELFF. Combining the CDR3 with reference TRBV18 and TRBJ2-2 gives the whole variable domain NAGVMQNPRHLVRRRGQEARLRCSPMKGHSHVYWYRQLPEEGLKFMVYLQKENIIDESGMPKERFSAEFPKEGPSILRIQQVVRGDSAAYFCASSPGTDTGELFFGEGSRLTVL.

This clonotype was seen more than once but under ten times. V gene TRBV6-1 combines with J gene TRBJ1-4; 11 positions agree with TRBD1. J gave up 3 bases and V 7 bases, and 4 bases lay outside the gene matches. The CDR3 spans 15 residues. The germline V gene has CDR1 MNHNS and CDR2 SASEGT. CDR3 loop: CASKDRGRSNEKLFF. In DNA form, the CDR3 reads TGTGCCAGCAAGGACAGGGGGCGTTCTAATGAAAAACTGTTTTTT.

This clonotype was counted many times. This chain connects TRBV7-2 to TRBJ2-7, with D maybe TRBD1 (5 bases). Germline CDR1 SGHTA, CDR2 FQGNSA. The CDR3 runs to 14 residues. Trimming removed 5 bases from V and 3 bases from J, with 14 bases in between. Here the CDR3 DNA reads TGTGCCAGCAGCAGGGGTCAGACGAGCTACGAGCAGTACTTC. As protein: CASSRGQTSYEQYF.

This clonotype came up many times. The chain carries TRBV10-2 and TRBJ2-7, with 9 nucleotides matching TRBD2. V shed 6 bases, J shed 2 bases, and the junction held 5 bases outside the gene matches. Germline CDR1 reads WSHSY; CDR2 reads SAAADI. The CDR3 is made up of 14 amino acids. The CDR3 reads CASRGLAFPYEQYF. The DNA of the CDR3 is TGCGCCAGCAGAGGACTAGCGTTCCCCTACGAGCAGTACTTC.

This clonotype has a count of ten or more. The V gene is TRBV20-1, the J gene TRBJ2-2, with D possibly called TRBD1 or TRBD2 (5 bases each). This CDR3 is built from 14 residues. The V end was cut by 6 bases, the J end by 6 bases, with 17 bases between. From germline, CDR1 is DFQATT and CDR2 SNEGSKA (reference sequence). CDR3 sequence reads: CSATRDQRAGELFF. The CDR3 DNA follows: TGCAGTGCCACCAGGGACCAACGGGCCGGGGAGCTGTTTTTT.

CDR3 loop: CSAISQPNQPQHF. The CDR3 DNA follows: TGCAGTGCTATTTCTCAGCCCAATCAGCCCCAGCATTTT. The chain uses TRBV20-1 and TRBJ1-5; no definite D call. Per the germline V gene, CDR1 is DFQATT and CDR2 is SNEGSKA (reference sequence). This CDR3 has 13 residues. Trimming took 4 bases from V and 3 from J, leaving 10 bases between them.